This T cell receptor (beta chain) stems from a study of shared clonotypes between healthy human individuals. Comments on this clone: What it recognizes is unknown.

Here immunoSEQ multiplex PCR was the method, and the copy in TCRdb shows in-frame clones only, minus some. Counted here are roughly 2 million clones, about 94% occurring once; the ten biggest clones make up around 0.13%. The CDR3 has 20 amino acids. V was clipped by 1 base and J by 7 bases, with 31 bases between them. Looked up from germline, CDR1 is MGHRA and CDR2 is YSYEKL. Notes on the study in general: The study's rarefaction showed incomplete sorted-subset sequencing despite large depth.

The receptor was derived from a man aged 18 to 29 in good health. The chain combines TRBV4-1 with TRBJ1-1, with a tentative D call TRBD1 (6 bases). The sequenced sample was naive CD4+ T cells sorted from blood. This sample's subset: CD45RA+ positively selected. CDR3 DNA: TGCGCCAGCAGCCAAGGCGGTCTAAGGAGTGGGGGCCATTTAATGCGTGAAGCTTTCTTT. Translating gives CASSQGGLRSGGHLMREAFF.